The 27 T cell receptor beta chains given below trace back to one sample, sequenced in a study of blood T cell repertoires in COVID-19. Assay used: immunoSEQ multiplex PCR; TCRdb lists only in-frame clones, some missing. Altogether some 250,000 clones are present, approximately 86% being singletons, with the ten largest covering roughly 2%. Sequencing input: peripheral blood. The source of these receptors is a man aged 25 to 45 with active or convalescent COVID-19.

The V call is TRBV4-2, the J call TRBJ2-1, with 7 positions matching TRBD2. Germline assignment: CDR1 LGHNA and CDR2 YNFKEQ. Trimming cost V 1 base and J 9 bases; bases outside gene matches: 18. CDR3 size: 18 residues. CDR3 in amino acids: CASSQVSPSSGGSPEQFF. The DNA for the CDR3 is TGTGCCAGCAGCCAAGTTAGCCCTAGCTCGGGGGGTAGTCCTGAGCAGTTCTTC.

V is TRBV4-1 and J is TRBJ2-2; 10 bases map to TRBD2. V shed 2 bases, J shed 6 bases, and the junction held 15 bases outside the gene matches. The CDR3 runs to 19 residues. Germline CDR1 MGHRA, CDR2 YSYEKL. The chain's CDR3 is CASSQSGGASVFYPGELFF. In nucleotides, the CDR3 is TGCGCCAGCAGCCAAAGCGGGGGGGCAAGTGTTTTTTATCCCGGGGAGCTGTTTTTT.

The CDR3 loop reads CASSPAAGGFGNSPLHF. The CDR3 nucleotides read TGTGCCAGCTCACCAGCCGCGGGGGGCTTCGGGAATTCACCCCTCCACTTT. V gene TRBV18 combines with J gene TRBJ1-6; TRBD1 is a possible D gene (6 bases). Trimming stripped 2 bases from V and 7 bases from J, with 18 bases between. Germline CDR1 reads KGHSH; CDR2 reads LQKENI. The CDR3 extends over 17 amino acids. The variable domain in full, completed from reference TRBV18 and TRBJ1-6, reads NAGVMQNPRHLVRRRGQEARLRCSPMKGHSHVYWYRQLPEEGLKFMVYLQKENIIDESGMPKERFSAEFPKEGPSILRIQQVVRGDSAAYFCASSPAAGGFGNSPLHFGNGTRLTVT.

The chain is built from TRBV7-2 and TRBJ1-2, with D unresolved. The germline V and J ends were trimmed by 8 bases and 7 bases, with 29 bases remaining between them. This CDR3 is 17 amino acids long. Germline values: CDR1 SGHTA, CDR2 FQGNSA. CDR3: CASDEDLGQTLRGGYTF. CDR3 DNA: TGTGCCAGCGATGAGGATTTAGGGCAGACACTACGGGGTGGCTACACCTTC.

The chain links TRBV6-9 to TRBJ1-5, with 9 bases fitting TRBD1. Trimming cost V 6 bases and J 9 bases; bases outside gene matches: 9. Germline CDR1 MNHGY, CDR2 SVAAGI. This CDR3 contains 14 residues. The CDR3 DNA sequence: TGTGCCAGCAGCGGAGGGACAGGGTCCCCGCCCCAGCATTTT. Translation: CASSGGTGSPPQHF.

In its sample, this clone was seen once. The chain has TRBV6-1 and TRBJ2-5, with 9 positions matching TRBD2. This CDR3 has 16 residues. CDR1 and CDR2 from the germline V gene are MNHNS and SASEGT. V shed 4 bases, J shed 5 bases, and the junction held 11 bases outside the gene matches. CDR3 nucleotide sequence: TGTGCCAGCAGTGCCAGAATGAGCGGGGGGTCGGAGACCCAGTACTTC. It specifies CASSARMSGGSETQYF.

This clone has a single count. J is TRBJ1-2 and V is TRBV25-1; perhaps TRBD1 as D (5 bases). This CDR3 comprises 14 residues. CDR1 and CDR2 from the germline V gene are MGHDK and SYGVNS. The V gene lost 6 bases and the J gene lost 8 bases, with 19 bases spanning the gap. The CDR3 bases are TGTGCCAGCAGGGCCCCAGGAGGGGCGACGGGCTACACCTTC. Translation gives CASRAPGGATGYTF.

This clone was observed a single time. The V and J genes are TRBV5-1 and TRBJ2-5; 8 bases match TRBD2. The CDR3 runs to 14 residues. V shed 4 bases and J 5 bases; nucleotides not matched to a gene: 7. The germline V gene encodes CDR1 SGHRS and CDR2 YFSETQ. The CDR3 loop reads CASSPGGGEETQYF. DNA of the CDR3: TGCGCCAGCAGCCCGGGAGGGGGGGAGGAGACCCAGTACTTC.

The chain links TRBV5-1 to TRBJ2-3; tentatively, D is TRBD1 (7 bases). The CDR3 consists of 15 residues. Trimming left V 2 bases short and J 4 bases short, with 14 bases between. The germline V gene encodes CDR1 SGHRS and CDR2 YFSETQ. CDR3 DNA sequence: TGCGCCAGCAGCTTAGAGGGGGCTAGCGCAGATACGCAGTATTTT. This codes for CASSLEGASADTQYF.

The chain couples TRBV7-8 to TRBJ2-7, with 9 bases lining up with TRBD1. The CDR3 spans 14 residues. CDR1 and CDR2 from the germline V gene are SGHVS and FQNEAQ. The J segment lost 3 bases and the V segment lost 5 bases, leaving 5 bases of the junction unmatched. The CDR3 here is CASSPTGGDYEQYF. Here the CDR3 DNA reads TGTGCCAGCAGCCCGACAGGGGGTGACTACGAGCAGTACTTC.

The chain uses TRBV7-6 and TRBJ1-4; D is ambiguous. Germline V gene data show CDR1 as SGHVS and CDR2 as FNYEAQ. The CDR3 sequence is 17 residues long. V dropped 5 bases and J dropped 6 bases, with 22 bases sitting between them. The DNA for the CDR3 is TGTGCCAGCAGCGCCGACCCTCCGGGAATTGTGGATGAAAAACTGTTTTTT. Protein: CASSADPPGIVDEKLFF.

The chain joins TRBV19 to TRBJ2-1, with D possibly being TRBD1 (6 bases). This CDR3 has 13 amino acids. Germline CDR1 and CDR2: LNHDA and SQIVND (reference sequence). V shed 7 bases and J shed 3 bases, with 10 bases lying between them. Here the CDR3 DNA reads TGTGCCAGTAAGGAACAGGGCTACAATGAGCAGTTCTTC. The encoded protein is CASKEQGYNEQFF.

The chain employs TRBV19 and TRBJ1-1; maybe TRBD1 (5 bases). The CDR3 runs to 14 residues. Between the trimmed V and J ends, which lost 5 bases and 4 bases, there was a span of 14 bases. Germline V gene sequence: CDR1 LNHDA, CDR2 SQIVND (reference sequence). The CDR3 DNA is TGTGCCAGTAGTTCCCCCCCTGGGGCCACTGAAGCTTTCTTT. This gives the protein CASSSPPGATEAFF. Using reference TRBV19 and TRBJ1-1 for the parts outside the CDR3, the full variable domain is DGGITQSPKYLFRKEGQNVTLSCEQNLNHDAMYWYRQDPGQGLRLIYYSQIVNDFQKGDIAEGYSVSREKKESFPLTVTSAQKNPTAFYLCASSSPPGATEAFFGQGTRLTVV.

The chain is built from TRBV15 and TRBJ1-2; D ambiguous. The V end lost 3 bases, the J end lost 6 bases, and 8 bases lay between the germline ends. CDR3 length equals 12 residues. Germline V lookup: CDR1 LNHNV, CDR2 YYDKDF (reference sequence). CDR3 nucleotide sequence: TGTGCCACCAGCAGGTTTTTCGATGGCTACACCTTC. This encodes CATSRFFDGYTF.

Comments on this clone: Other nucleotide sequences in the sample specify the same CDR3. V usage is TRBV18 and J usage is TRBJ2-7; 9 bases are shared with TRBD1. The V segment lost 3 bases and the J segment 2 bases; nucleotides outside the gene matches: 2. The CDR3 contains 14 residues. CDR1 and CDR2 from the germline V gene are KGHSH and LQKENI. CDR3 in amino acids: CASSPGQGPYEQYF. CDR3 in DNA: TGTGCCAGCTCACCCGGACAGGGGCCCTACGAGCAGTACTTC. The full variable domain, rest sourced from reference TRBV18 and TRBJ2-7, is NAGVMQNPRHLVRRRGQEARLRCSPMKGHSHVYWYRQLPEEGLKFMVYLQKENIIDESGMPKERFSAEFPKEGPSILRIQQVVRGDSAAYFCASSPGQGPYEQYFGPGTRLTVT.

J is TRBJ1-2 and V is TRBV18, with unresolved D. The CDR3 has 15 residues. Germline lookup yields CDR1 KGHSH and CDR2 LQKENI. V was shortened by 3 bases and J by 1 base, with 12 bases between the two germline ends. CDR3 nucleotides: TGTGCCAGCTCACCCTTGAACAGCCTTAACTATGGCTACACCTTC. Residues: CASSPLNSLNYGYTF.

J is TRBJ2-2 and V is TRBV27; D is uncertain. Germline assignment: CDR1 MNHEY and CDR2 SMNVEV (reference sequence). This CDR3 is 14 amino acids long. Trimming stripped 4 bases from V and 4 bases from J, with 10 bases between. The CDR3 DNA reads TGTGCCAGCAGTTCCCCCCCCGGCACCGGGGAGCTGTTTTTT. Encoded protein: CASSSPPGTGELFF.

This clone was recorded once. The chain employs TRBV3-1 (or the pseudogene TRBV3-2) and TRBJ2-3, with 9 bases lining up with TRBD2. The CDR3 contains 18 residues. V gave up 2 bases and J gave up 2 bases; unmatched junction bases: 11. Germline values: CDR1 LGHDT, CDR2 YNNKEL (reference sequence). CDR3 DNA sequence: TGTGCCAGCAGCCAACCCGTGGATGGGACTAGCTACACAGATACGCAGTATTTT. It translates to CASSQPVDGTSYTDTQYF.

The chain joins TRBV12-3 or TRBV12-4 to TRBJ2-7; tentatively, D is TRBD2 (5 bases). The CDR3 extends over 13 amino acids. V gave up 1 base and J gave up 3 bases, with 7 bases separating them. This CDR3 reads CASSLVRGYEQYF. The CDR3 DNA is TGTGCCAGCAGTTTAGTTCGGGGCTACGAGCAGTACTTC.

The V gene is TRBV7-2, the J gene TRBJ1-5; 7 bases fit TRBD1. The CDR3 runs 15 residues. Trimming at V came to 6 bases and at J to 2 bases, leaving 7 bases not matched to a gene. Germline CDR1 and CDR2: SGHTA and FQGNSA. The DNA of the CDR3 is TGTGCCAGCAGTCAGGGGGTTACGGGCAATCAGCCCCAGCATTTT. Translating it yields CASSQGVTGNQPQHF.

The genes are TRBV21-1 and TRBJ2-1; the D call of TRBD2 is as the table states it, not checked on the DNA. TRBV21-1 constitutes a pseudogene. The CDR3 is 17 amino acids. CDR3 sequence reads: CASSKVRTSGVRNEQFF. The CDR3 bases are TGTGCCAGCAGCAAAGTCCGGACTAGCGGGGTTAGGAATGAGCAGTTCTTC.

The rearrangement joins TRBV27 to TRBJ2-1, with D perhaps matching TRBD1 (6 bases). V shed 2 bases and J shed 4 bases, with 9 bases lying between them. Per the germline V gene, CDR1 is MNHEY and CDR2 is SMNVEV (reference sequence). CDR3 length: 14 residues. CDR3 in DNA: TGTGCCAGCAGTTTAAGGACAGATTACAATGAGCAGTTCTTC. This gives the protein CASSLRTDYNEQFF.

The chain couples TRBV13 to TRBJ2-3; TRBD1 matches 8 bases. The CDR3 contains 15 residues. Germline CDR1 PRHDT, CDR2 FYEKMQ (reference sequence). J was trimmed by 0 bases and V by 5 bases; bases with no gene match: 4. The CDR3 DNA sequence: TGTGCCAGCAGCCCGACAGGGGCCAGCACAGATACGCAGTATTTT. This codes for CASSPTGASTDTQYF.

V and J are TRBV27 and TRBJ2-5; a weak D match, TRBD2 (6 bases). The germline CDR1 and CDR2 sequences are MNHEY and SMNVEV (reference sequence). The CDR3 covers 17 residues. V was trimmed by 3 bases and J by 2 bases, leaving 19 bases between them. Here the CDR3 DNA reads TGTGCCAGCAGTTTTGCTGTTGGGGTAGCGGTTCAAGAGACCCAGTACTTC. Its translation: CASSFAVGVAVQETQYF.

The chain couples TRBV6-5 to TRBJ2-3, with 7 bases lining up with TRBD1. V was pared by 0 bases and J by 2 bases, with 5 bases of the junction left unmatched. Germline CDR1 MNHEY, CDR2 SVGAGI. The CDR3 has 16 residues. CDR3 loop: CASSYSAGGFTDTQYF. The DNA of the CDR3 is TGTGCCAGCAGTTACTCGGCAGGGGGTTTCACAGATACGCAGTATTTT.

This chain uses TRBV6-6 with TRBJ2-3; 8 positions match TRBD1. This CDR3 is 16 amino acids long. Germline CDR1 MNHNY, CDR2 SVGAGI (reference sequence). The J segment lost 2 bases and the V segment lost 5 bases, leaving 9 bases of the junction unmatched. The CDR3 loop is CASSTTGTGLTDTQYF. DNA for the CDR3: TGTGCCAGCAGTACGACCGGGACAGGCCTCACAGATACGCAGTATTTT.

This rearrangement joins TRBV19 to TRBJ1-5, with D maybe TRBD1 (5 bases). Trimming removed 7 bases from V and 5 bases from J, with 15 bases in between. Germline V gene data show CDR1 as LNHDA and CDR2 as SQIVND (reference sequence). This CDR3 comprises 14 residues. DNA for the CDR3: TGTGCCAGTACCACATGGGGGGTGGATCAGCCCCAGCATTTT. Its protein product is CASTTWGVDQPQHF.